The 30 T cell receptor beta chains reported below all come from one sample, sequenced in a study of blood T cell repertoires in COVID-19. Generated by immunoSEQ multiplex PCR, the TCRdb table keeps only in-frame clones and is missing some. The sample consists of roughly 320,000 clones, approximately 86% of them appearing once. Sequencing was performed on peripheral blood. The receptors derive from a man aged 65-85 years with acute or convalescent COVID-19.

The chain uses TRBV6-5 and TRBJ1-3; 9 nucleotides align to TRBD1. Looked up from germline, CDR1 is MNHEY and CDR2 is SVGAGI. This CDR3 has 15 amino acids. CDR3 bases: TGTGCAACCTTGGGACAGGGAGGATCGGGAAACACCATATATTTT. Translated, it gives CATLGQGGSGNTIYF.

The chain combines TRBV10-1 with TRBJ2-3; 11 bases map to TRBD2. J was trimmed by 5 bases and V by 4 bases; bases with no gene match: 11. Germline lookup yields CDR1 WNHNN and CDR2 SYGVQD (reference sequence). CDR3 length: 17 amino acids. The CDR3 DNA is TGCGCCAGCAGTGCCCCCCCTATAGCGGGGGGGCGAGATACGCAGTATTTT. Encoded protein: CASSAPPIAGGRDTQYF.

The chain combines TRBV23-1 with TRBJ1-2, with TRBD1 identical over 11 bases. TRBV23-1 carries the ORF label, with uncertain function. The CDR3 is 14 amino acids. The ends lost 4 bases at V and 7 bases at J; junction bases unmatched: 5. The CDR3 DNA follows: TGCGCCAGCAGTCGAGGGACAGGGGGTCGTGGCTACACCTTC. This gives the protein CASSRGTGGRGYTF.

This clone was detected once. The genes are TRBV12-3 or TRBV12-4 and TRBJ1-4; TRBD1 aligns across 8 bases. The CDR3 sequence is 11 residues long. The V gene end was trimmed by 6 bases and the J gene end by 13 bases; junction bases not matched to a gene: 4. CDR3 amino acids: CASSDRGSLFF. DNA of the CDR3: TGTGCCAGCAGCGACAGGGGCTCACTGTTTTTT.

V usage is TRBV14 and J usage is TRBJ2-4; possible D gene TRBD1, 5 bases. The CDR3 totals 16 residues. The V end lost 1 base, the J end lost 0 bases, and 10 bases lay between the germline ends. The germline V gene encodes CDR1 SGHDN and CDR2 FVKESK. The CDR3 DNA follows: TGTGCCAGCAGCCAAGGCCGGACATTAGCCAAAAACATTCAGTACTTC. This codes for CASSQGRTLAKNIQYF.

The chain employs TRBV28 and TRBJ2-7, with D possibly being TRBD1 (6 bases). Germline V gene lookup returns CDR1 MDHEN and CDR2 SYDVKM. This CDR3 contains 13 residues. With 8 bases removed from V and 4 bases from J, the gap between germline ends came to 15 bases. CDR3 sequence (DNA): TGTGCCAGCGGCGAAAGGACAGTATACGAGCAGTACTTC. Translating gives CASGERTVYEQYF.

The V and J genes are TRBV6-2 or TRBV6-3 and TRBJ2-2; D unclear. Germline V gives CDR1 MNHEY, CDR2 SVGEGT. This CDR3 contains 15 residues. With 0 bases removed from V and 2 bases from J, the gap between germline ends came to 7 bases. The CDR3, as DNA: TGTGCCAGCAGTTACTCGACTCCAAACACCGGGGAGCTGTTTTTT. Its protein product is CASSYSTPNTGELFF.

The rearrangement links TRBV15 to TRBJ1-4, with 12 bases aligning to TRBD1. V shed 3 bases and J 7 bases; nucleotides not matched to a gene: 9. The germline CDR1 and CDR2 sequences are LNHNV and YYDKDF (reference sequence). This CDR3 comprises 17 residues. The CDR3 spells CATSSVFGTGGGEKLFF. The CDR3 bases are TGTGCCACCAGCAGCGTGTTTGGGACAGGGGGCGGTGAAAAACTGTTTTTT. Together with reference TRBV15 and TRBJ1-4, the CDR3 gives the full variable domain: DAMVIQNPRYQVTQFGKPVTLSCSQTLNHNVMYWYQQKSSQAPKLLFHYYDKDFNNEADTPDNFQSRRPNTSFCFLDIRSPGLGDTAMYLCATSSVFGTGGGEKLFFGSGTQLSVL.

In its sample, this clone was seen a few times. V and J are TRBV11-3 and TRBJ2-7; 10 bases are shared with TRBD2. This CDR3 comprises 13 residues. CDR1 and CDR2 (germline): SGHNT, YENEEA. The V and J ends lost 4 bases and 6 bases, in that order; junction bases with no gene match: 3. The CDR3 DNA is TGTGCCAGCAGCTCACTAGCGGGGACCGAGCAGTACTTC. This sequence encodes CASSSLAGTEQYF.

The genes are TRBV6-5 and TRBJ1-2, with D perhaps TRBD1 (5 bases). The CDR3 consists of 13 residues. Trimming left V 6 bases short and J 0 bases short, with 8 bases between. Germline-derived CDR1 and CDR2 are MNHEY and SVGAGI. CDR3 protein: CASRKTANYGYTF. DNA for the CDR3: TGTGCCAGCAGAAAGACAGCTAACTATGGCTACACCTTC.

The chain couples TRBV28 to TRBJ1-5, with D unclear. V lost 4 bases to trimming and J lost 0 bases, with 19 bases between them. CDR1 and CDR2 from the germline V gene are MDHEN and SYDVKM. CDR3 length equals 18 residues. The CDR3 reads CASSSLGLRPYSNQPQHF. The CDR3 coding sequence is TGTGCCAGCAGTTCGCTAGGTTTGCGGCCGTATAGCAATCAGCCCCAGCATTTT. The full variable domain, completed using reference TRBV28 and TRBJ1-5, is DVKVTQSSRYLVKRTGEKVFLECVQDMDHENMFWYRQDPGLGLRLIYFSYDVKMKEKGDIPEGYSVSREKKERFSLILESASTNQTSMYLCASSSLGLRPYSNQPQHFGDGTRLSIL.

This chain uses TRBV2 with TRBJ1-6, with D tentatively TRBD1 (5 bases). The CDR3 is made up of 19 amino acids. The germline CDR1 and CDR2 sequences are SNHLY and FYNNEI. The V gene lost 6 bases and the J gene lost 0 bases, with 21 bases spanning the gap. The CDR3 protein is CASRDRLLTQGSYNSPLHF. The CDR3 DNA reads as TGTGCCAGCAGGGATCGACTTCTAACTCAGGGCTCCTATAATTCACCCCTCCACTTT.

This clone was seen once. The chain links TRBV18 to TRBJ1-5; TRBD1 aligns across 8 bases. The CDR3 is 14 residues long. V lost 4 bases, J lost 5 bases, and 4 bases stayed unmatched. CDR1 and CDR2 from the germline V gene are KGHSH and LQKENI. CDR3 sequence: CASSLTGEDQPQHF. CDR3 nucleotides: TGTGCCAGCTCACTGACAGGGGAGGATCAGCCCCAGCATTTT.

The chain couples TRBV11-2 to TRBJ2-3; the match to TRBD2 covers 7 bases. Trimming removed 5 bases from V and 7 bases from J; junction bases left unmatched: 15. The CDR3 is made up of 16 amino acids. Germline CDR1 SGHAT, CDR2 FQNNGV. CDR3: CASSRLPGTTLNTQYF. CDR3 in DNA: TGTGCCAGCAGCCGACTCCCCGGGACTACATTAAATACGCAGTATTTT.

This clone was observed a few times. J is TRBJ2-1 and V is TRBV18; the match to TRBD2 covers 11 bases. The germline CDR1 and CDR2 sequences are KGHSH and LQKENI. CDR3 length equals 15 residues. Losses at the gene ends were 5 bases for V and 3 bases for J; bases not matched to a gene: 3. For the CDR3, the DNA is TGTGCCAGCTCATCTGGGACTAGCGGCTACAATGAGCAGTTCTTC. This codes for CASSSGTSGYNEQFF. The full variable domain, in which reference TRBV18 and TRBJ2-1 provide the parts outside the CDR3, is NAGVMQNPRHLVRRRGQEARLRCSPMKGHSHVYWYRQLPEEGLKFMVYLQKENIIDESGMPKERFSAEFPKEGPSILRIQQVVRGDSAAYFCASSSGTSGYNEQFFGPGTRLTVL.

The CDR3 coding sequence is TGCAGCGTTGAATGGGGGGGACCGAACACTGAAGCTTTCTTT. It codes for CSVEWGGPNTEAFF. The V gene is TRBV29-1, the J gene TRBJ1-1; weak D call: TRBD1 (5 bases). CDR1 and CDR2 (germline): SQVTM, ANQGSEA. CDR3 length: 14 amino acids. Between the trimmed V and J ends, which lost 2 bases and 1 base, there was a span of 11 bases. The full variable domain, rest sourced from reference TRBV29-1 and TRBJ1-1, is SAVISQKPSRDICQRGTSLTIQCQVDSQVTMMFWYRQQPGQSLTLIATANQGSEATYESGFVIDKFPISRPNLTFSTLTVSNMSPEDSSIYLCSVEWGGPNTEAFFGQGTRLTVV.

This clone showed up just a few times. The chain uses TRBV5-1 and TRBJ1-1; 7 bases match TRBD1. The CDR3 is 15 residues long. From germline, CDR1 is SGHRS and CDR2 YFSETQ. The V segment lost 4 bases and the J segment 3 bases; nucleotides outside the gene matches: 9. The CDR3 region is CASSRRGGADTEAFF. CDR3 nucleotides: TGCGCCAGCAGCCGGAGAGGGGGCGCGGACACTGAAGCTTTCTTT. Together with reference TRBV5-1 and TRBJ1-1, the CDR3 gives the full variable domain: KAGVTQTPRYLIKTRGQQVTLSCSPISGHRSVSWYQQTPGQGLQFLFEYFSETQRNKGNFPGRFSGRQFSNSRSEMNVSTLELGDSALYLCASSRRGGADTEAFFGQGTRLTVV.

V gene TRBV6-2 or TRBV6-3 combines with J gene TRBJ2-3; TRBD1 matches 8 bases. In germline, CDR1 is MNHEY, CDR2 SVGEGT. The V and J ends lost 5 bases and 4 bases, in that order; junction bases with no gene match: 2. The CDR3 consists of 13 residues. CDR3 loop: CASSPGGADTQYF. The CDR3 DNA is TGTGCCAGCAGTCCAGGGGGCGCAGATACGCAGTATTTT.

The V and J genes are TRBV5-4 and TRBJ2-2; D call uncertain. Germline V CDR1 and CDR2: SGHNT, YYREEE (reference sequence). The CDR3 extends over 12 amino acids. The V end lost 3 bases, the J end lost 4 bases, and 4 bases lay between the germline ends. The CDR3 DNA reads TGTGCCAGCAGCTCTATCACCGGGGAGCTGTTTTTT. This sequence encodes CASSSITGELFF.

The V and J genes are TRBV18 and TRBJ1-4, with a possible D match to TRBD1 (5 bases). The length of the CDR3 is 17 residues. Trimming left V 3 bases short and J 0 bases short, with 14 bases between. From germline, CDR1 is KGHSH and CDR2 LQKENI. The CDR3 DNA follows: TGTGCCAGCTCACCCCTCCGACAGATCCCAACTAATGAAAAACTGTTTTTT. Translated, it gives CASSPLRQIPTNEKLFF.

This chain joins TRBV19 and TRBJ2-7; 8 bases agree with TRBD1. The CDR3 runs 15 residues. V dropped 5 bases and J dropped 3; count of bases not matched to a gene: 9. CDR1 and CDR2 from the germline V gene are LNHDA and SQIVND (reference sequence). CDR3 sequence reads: CASSVSGTGLYEQYF. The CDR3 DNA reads TGTGCCAGTAGTGTCTCCGGGACAGGTCTCTACGAGCAGTACTTC. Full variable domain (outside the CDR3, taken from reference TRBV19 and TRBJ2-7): DGGITQSPKYLFRKEGQNVTLSCEQNLNHDAMYWYRQDPGQGLRLIYYSQIVNDFQKGDIAEGYSVSREKKESFPLTVTSAQKNPTAFYLCASSVSGTGLYEQYFGPGTRLTVT.

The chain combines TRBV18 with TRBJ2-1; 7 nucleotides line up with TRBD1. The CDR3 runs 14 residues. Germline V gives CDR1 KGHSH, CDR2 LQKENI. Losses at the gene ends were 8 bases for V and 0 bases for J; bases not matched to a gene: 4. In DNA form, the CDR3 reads TGTGCCAGCAGACAGGGAAGCTCCTACAATGAGCAGTTCTTC. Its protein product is CASRQGSSYNEQFF.

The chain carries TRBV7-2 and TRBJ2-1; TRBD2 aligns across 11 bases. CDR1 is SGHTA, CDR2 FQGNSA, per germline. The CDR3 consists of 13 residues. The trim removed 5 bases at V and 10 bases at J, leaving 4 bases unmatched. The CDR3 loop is CASSTRLAGEQFF. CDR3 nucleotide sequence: TGTGCCAGCAGCACACGACTAGCGGGGGAGCAGTTCTTC. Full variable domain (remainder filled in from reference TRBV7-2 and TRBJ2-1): GAGVSQSPSNKVTEKGKDVELRCDPISGHTALYWYRQSLGQGLEFLIYFQGNSAPDKSGLPSDRFSAERTGGSVSTLTIQRTQQEDSAVYLCASSTRLAGEQFFGPGTRLTVL.

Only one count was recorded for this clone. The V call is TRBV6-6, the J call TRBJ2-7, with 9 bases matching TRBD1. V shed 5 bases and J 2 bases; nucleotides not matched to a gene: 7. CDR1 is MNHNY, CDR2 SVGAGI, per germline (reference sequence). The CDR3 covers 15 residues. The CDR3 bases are TGTGCCAGCAGTAACCCGGGACAGGGAACCTACGAGCAGTACTTC. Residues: CASSNPGQGTYEQYF.

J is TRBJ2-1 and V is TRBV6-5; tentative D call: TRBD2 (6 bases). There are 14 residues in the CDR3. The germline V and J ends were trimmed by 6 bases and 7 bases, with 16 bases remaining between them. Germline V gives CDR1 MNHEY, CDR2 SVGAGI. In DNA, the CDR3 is TGTGCCAGCAGGACCCAAGCGGGTCGGAATGAGCAGTTCTTC. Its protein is CASRTQAGRNEQFF.

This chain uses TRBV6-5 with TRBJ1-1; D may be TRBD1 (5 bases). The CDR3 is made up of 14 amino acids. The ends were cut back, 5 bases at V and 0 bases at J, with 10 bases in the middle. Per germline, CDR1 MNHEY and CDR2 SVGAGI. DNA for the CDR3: TGTGCCAGCAGTCGTGGACATATGAACACTGAAGCTTTCTTT. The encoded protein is CASSRGHMNTEAFF.

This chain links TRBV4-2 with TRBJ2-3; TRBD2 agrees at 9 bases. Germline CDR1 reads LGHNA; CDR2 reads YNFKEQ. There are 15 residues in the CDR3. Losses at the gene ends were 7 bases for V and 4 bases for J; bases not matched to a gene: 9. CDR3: CASTPGGGAPDTQYF. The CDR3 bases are TGTGCCAGCACCCCCGGCGGGGGGGCTCCAGATACGCAGTATTTT.

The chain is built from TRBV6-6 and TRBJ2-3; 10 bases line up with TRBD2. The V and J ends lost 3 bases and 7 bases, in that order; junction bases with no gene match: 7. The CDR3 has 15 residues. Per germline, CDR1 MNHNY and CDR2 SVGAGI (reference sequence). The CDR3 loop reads CASSYTSGVGNTQYF. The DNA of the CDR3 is TGTGCCAGCAGTTATACTAGCGGGGTTGGAAATACGCAGTATTTT.

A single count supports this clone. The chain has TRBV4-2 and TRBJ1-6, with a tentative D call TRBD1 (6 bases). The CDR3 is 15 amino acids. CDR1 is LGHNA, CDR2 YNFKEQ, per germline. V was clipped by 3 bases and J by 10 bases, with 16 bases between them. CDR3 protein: CASSQEGGVRSPLHF. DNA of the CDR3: TGTGCCAGCAGCCAGGAGGGGGGGGTCCGCTCACCCCTCCACTTT.

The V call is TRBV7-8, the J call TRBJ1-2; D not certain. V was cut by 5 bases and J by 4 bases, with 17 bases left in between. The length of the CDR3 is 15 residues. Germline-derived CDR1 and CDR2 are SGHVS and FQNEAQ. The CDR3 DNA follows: TGTGCCAGCAGCCCCTTTGAGGGATGGGCCTATGGCTACACCTTC. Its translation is CASSPFEGWAYGYTF.